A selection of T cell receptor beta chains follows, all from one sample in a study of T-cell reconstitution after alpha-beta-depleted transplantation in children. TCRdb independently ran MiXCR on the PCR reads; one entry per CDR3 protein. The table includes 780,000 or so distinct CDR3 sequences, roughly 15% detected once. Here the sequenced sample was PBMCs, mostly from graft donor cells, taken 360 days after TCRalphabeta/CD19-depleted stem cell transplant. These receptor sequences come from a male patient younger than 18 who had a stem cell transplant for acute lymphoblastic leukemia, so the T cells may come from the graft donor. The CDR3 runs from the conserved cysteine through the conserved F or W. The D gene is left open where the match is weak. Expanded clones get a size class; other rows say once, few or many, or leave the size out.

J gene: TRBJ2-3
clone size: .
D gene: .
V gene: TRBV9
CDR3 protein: CASSAALKITGDTQYF
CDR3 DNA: TGTGCCAGCAGCGCAGCACTTAAAATTACCGGAGATACGCAGTATTTT

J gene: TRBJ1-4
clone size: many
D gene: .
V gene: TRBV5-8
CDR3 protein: CASSPRGTNEKLFF
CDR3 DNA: TGTGCCAGCAGCCCGCGGGGAACTAATGAAAAACTGTTTTTT

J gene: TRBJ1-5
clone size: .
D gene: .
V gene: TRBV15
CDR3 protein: CATSIEDWQPQHF
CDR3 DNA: TGTGCCACCAGCATCGAGGATTGGCAGCCCCAGCATTTT

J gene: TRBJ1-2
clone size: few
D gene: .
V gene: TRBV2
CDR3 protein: CASSGQTQRDYGYTF
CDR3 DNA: TGTGCCAGCAGCGGACAGACCCAAAGGGACTATGGCTACACCTTC

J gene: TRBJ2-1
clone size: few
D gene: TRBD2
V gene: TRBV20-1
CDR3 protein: CSAPFSGRRDEQFF
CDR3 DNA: TGCAGTGCCCCTTTTAGCGGGAGGAGGGATGAGCAGTTCTTC

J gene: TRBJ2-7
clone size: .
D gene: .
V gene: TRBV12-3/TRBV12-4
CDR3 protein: CASSFAVTYEQYF
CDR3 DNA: TGTGCCAGCAGTTTTGCCGTTACCTACGAGCAGTACTTC

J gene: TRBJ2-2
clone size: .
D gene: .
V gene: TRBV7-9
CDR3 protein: CASSLRRGTAGELFF
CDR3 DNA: TGTGCCAGCAGCCTCAGACGGGGAACGGCCGGGGAGCTGTTTTTT

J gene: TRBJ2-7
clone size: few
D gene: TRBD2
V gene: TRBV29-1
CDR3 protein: CSAMGLGSYEQYF
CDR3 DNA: TGCAGCGCCATGGGACTAGGGTCCTACGAGCAGTACTTC

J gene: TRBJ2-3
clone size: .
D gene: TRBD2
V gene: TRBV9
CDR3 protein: CASSGYRASGVDTQYF
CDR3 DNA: TGTGCCAGCAGCGGGTATAGGGCTAGCGGGGTGGATACGCAGTATTTT

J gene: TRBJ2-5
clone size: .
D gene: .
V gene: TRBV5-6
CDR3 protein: CASSSLFGIPQETQYF
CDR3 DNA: TGTGCCAGCAGCTCACTATTCGGGATACCCCAAGAGACCCAGTACTTC

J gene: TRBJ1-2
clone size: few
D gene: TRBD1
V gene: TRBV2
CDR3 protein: CASSPGQFNYGYTF
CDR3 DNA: TGTGCCAGCAGTCCGGGACAGTTTAACTATGGCTACACCTTC

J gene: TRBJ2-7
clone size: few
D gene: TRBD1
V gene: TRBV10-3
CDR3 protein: CAISEVGTGGMNEQYF
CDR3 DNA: TGTGCCATCAGTGAAGTGGGGACAGGGGGCATGAACGAGCAGTACTTC

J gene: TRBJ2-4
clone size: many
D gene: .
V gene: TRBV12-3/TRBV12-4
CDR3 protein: CASSFDLYERDIQYF
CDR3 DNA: TGTGCCAGCAGTTTCGACCTTTACGAACGGGACATTCAGTACTTC

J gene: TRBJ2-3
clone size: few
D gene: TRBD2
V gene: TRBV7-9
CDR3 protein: CASSLLGTSVTDTQYF
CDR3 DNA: TGTGCCAGCAGCCTACTAGGGACTAGCGTAACAGATACGCAGTATTTT

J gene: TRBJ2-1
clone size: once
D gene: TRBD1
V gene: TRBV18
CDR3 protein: CASSPPYWTGASPGTHNEQFF
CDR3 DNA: TGTGCCAGCTCACCACCTTACTGGACAGGGGCTAGCCCAGGGACCCACAATGAGCAGTTCTTC

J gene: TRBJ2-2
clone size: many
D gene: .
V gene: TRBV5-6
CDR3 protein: CASSSPPTPASTGELFF
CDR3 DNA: TGTGCCAGCAGCTCCCCCCCGACTCCCGCGAGCACCGGGGAGCTGTTTTTT

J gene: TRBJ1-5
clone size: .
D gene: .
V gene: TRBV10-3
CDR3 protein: CAISESGFRQPQHF
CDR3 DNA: TGTGCCATCAGTGAGTCCGGGTTCAGGCAGCCCCAGCATTTT